Described below is a single TCR beta chain sequence and its context. Its antigen is undetermined. This table comes from immunoSEQ multiplex PCR, and its TCRdb copy is limited to in-frame clones, with some not included. Seen here are 67,000 or so clones, approximately 94% observed once, and the top ten hold about 1.5%. This entry belongs to a study of cytomegalovirus exposure and HLA in healthy donors. Study-wide findings and caveats: Three chains tied to CMV proved CMV antigen-specific in vitro. The listing of roughly 160 TCR beta chains classed them as cytomegalovirus-associated.

V dropped 0 bases and J dropped 3 bases, with 10 bases sitting between them. In germline, CDR1 is SGHDT, CDR2 YYEEEE. The CDR3 totals 14 residues. The source material was PBMCs. This receptor was obtained from a man aged 18 to 29 in good health and CMV-seropositive. The V gene is TRBV5-6, the J gene TRBJ2-7, with D perhaps matching TRBD2 (6 bases). The CDR3: CASSLGGVYYEQYF. CDR3 DNA: TGTGCCAGCAGCTTGGGGGGGGTATACTACGAGCAGTACTTC.